Below, one T cell receptor (beta chain) is given with its context. These data belong to a study of sequential checkpoint blockade in melanoma. Trimming took 4 bases from V and 10 from J, leaving 13 bases between them. The CDR3 extends over 12 amino acids. Germline loops: CDR1 SGHNT, CDR2 YENEEA. Generated by immunoSEQ multiplex PCR, the TCRdb table keeps only in-frame clones and is missing some. The sample shows over 15,000 clones, roughly three quarters of them seen only once. Treatment specified: randomized to nivolumab then ipilimumab (arm A) or the reverse (arm B). The TCR was taken from a human donor with melanoma. The source was CD8+ T cells sorted from blood (inferred from file names), collected from a patient given nivolumab and ipilimumab in sequence. This chain uses TRBV11-3 with TRBJ1-1; D perhaps matches TRBD1 (5 bases). The CDR3 nucleotides are TGTGCCAGCAGCTCAAACAGCCAGGGAGCTTTCTTT. This encodes CASSSNSQGAFF.